One T cell receptor beta chain is described in this entry. Its antigen remains unknown. The V end lost 7 bases, the J end lost 5 bases, and 17 bases lay between the germline ends. The germline V gene encodes CDR1 MNHEY and CDR2 SMNVEV (reference sequence). This CDR3 has 15 residues. This sample stems from a study of coeliac disease. Study context: The study queried TRBV7-2 bias without high-resolution HLA data.

Study-wide results and limits: According to the authors, this method cannot detect gliadin-specific T cells in an unbiased way. Published gliadin-specific TRB sequences appeared in 9 of 18 coeliac samples, 1 of 6 controls.

Data came from immunoSEQ multiplex PCR; TCRdb stores just in-frame clones and leaves some out. There are around 3,900 clones in the sample; under 70% occur only once, and approximately 23% lies in the top ten. This receptor was obtained from a woman in her 30s without celiac disease. Sequencing was done on a sample of lymphocytes from the gut lamina propria. V and J are TRBV27 and TRBJ2-2; a possible D gene is TRBD1 (5 bases). The CDR3 protein is CASTYIPRVTGELFF. In DNA form, the CDR3 reads TGTGCCAGCACATACATCCCCAGGGTAACCGGGGAGCTGTTTTTT.